This TCR beta chain emerged from a study of T-cell memory formation after mild COVID-19. Study-wide background: Largely donor-specific TCR clusters were found. General study points: Clones shrinking between day 15 and 85 showed a balanced CD4/CD8 split, and those that grew later tilted toward CD4+. Among CD4+ contracting clones, most were CM and EM, and CD8+ ones EMRA.

V lost 5 bases and J 3 bases, leaving 14 bases between the germline ends. Germline V CDR1 and CDR2: SEHNR, FQNEAQ (reference sequence). The CDR3 is made up of 15 amino acids. As regards this clonotype: What it recognizes is unknown.

Barcoded TCR alpha and TCR beta cDNA libraries with UMIs came from 5'RACE using constant-segment primers. TCRdb re-called the 5' RACE reads with MiXCR, one entry per CDR3 protein. This table holds about 560,000 distinct CDR3 sequences, more than 15% found once. The clonotype was recovered from an adult woman who had mild COVID-19 (a few samples of this study predate the infection). Cell type and time point are not known. Specimen: PBMCs or a T cell subset sorted from them (not recorded which). V gene TRBV7-9 combines with J gene TRBJ2-1; weak D call: TRBD2 (6 bases). CDR3 sequence reads: CASSPLGGIYNEQFF. CDR3 DNA: TGTGCCAGCAGCCCACTCGGCGGGATCTACAATGAGCAGTTCTTC.